A selection of T cell receptor beta chains follows, all from one sample in a study of T-cell memory formation after mild COVID-19. One entry per CDR3 protein results from TCRdb running MiXCR on the 5' RACE reads. Of roughly 110,000 distinct CDR3 sequences detected, over 15% appear once; the ten largest clones hold roughly 31%. Sequenced: PBMCs or a T cell subset sorted from them (not recorded which). All receptors come from an adult woman who had mild COVID-19 (a few samples of this study predate the infection). Cell type and time point are not known. CDR3s include the opening cysteine and the closing phenylalanine or tryptophan. Each record gives: J gene, V gene, clone size, D gene, CDR3 DNA, CDR3 protein. D genes are given only for firm matches. Not every row has a clone size; where given, it reads once, few, many or a size class.

>TRBJ2-1|TRBV11-3|NA|TRBD2
TGTGCCAGCAGCTTTTGGGGACTAGCGGATACGTACAATGAGCAGTTCTTC
CASSFWGLADTYNEQFF
>TRBJ2-6|TRBV6-2/TRBV6-3|few|TRBD1
TGTGCCAGCAACGGGGACAGGAACTCTGGGGCCAACGTCCTGACTTTC
CASNGDRNSGANVLTF
>TRBJ2-3|TRBV5-1|few|NA
TGCGCCAGCAGCTTGGCCCCTAGCACAGATACGCAGTATTTT
CASSLAPSTDTQYF
>TRBJ2-7|TRBV12-3/TRBV12-4|few|NA
TGTGCCAGCAGGAATACAGCCGAGCAGTACTTC
CASRNTAEQYF
>TRBJ2-1|TRBV7-8|NA|NA
TGTGCCAGCAGCAGCAGGGGTACCTCCTACAATGAGCAGTTCTTC
CASSSRGTSYNEQFF
>TRBJ2-5|TRBV9|medium-sized|NA
TGTGCCAGCAGCGCCTTTTTCGGCGTCCTAGAGACCCAGTACTTC
CASSAFFGVLETQYF
>TRBJ2-3|TRBV29-1|NA|TRBD1
TGCAGCGGGCTGACAGGGGGCGCAGATACGCAGTATTTT
CSGLTGGADTQYF
>TRBJ1-1|TRBV20-1|NA|TRBD1
TGCAGTGCTAGGGGCCAGGGACAGGGGGAGTGGTACACTGAAGCTTTCTTT
CSARGQGQGEWYTEAFF
>TRBJ1-1|TRBV29-1|NA|TRBD1
TGCAGCGTTGTGGAGGGACAGGGGGCGAAAGAAGCTTTCTTT
CSVVEGQGAKEAFF
>TRBJ2-1|TRBV24-1|few|NA
TGTGCCACCAGTGAACGGACAGCTCTAATTTACAATGAGCAGTTCTTC
CATSERTALIYNEQFF
>TRBJ1-2|TRBV30|NA|TRBD1
TGTGCCTGGATGGGGACAGGGATTTTTTATGGCTACACCTTC
CAWMGTGIFYGYTF
>TRBJ2-2|TRBV6-6|NA|NA
TGTGCCAGCAGCCAGGGGCCCGGGGAGCTGTTTTTT
CASSQGPGELFF
>TRBJ2-1|TRBV9|NA|NA
TGTGCCAGCAGCGTAGACGGACTCTACAATGAGCAGTTCTTC
CASSVDGLYNEQFF
>TRBJ2-7|TRBV20-1|few|NA
TGCAGTGCCCCAGGTCCGGAGAGGGCCTCCTACGAGCAGTACTTC
CSAPGPERASYEQYF
>TRBJ1-1|TRBV6-5|once|NA
TGTGCCAGCAGTTATCGAGGGAGCACTGAAGCTTTCTTT
CASSYRGSTEAFF
>TRBJ1-2|TRBV12-3/TRBV12-4|NA|TRBD1
TGTGCCAGCAGTCCTCTTACCGGGACAGTGGTATATGGCTACACCTTC
CASSPLTGTVVYGYTF
>TRBJ2-3|TRBV6-5|NA|TRBD2
TGTGCCAGCACCTACGGGCGTGCGGGGGGGCCAGATACGCAGTATTTT
CASTYGRAGGPDTQYF
>TRBJ2-3|TRBV6-5|NA|NA
TGTGCCAGCAAATCCGGGACTCACAAGGGTACAGATACGCAGTATTTT
CASKSGTHKGTDTQYF
>TRBJ1-2|TRBV7-9|NA|TRBD1
TGTGCCAGCAGCTCTTCAGGGGGCGGCTACACCTTC
CASSSSGGGYTF
>TRBJ2-1|TRBV6-5|NA|NA
TGTGCCAGCAGTTACGCGAGCCGGAGGGCCTACAATGAGCAGTTCTTC
CASSYASRRAYNEQFF
>TRBJ1-1|TRBV27|few|NA
TGTGCCAGCAGTTTACAGGGGAGCACTGAAGCTTTCTTT
CASSLQGSTEAFF
>TRBJ2-2|TRBV4-1|many|TRBD2
TGCGCCAGCAGCTACGGGGGGGCAATCGGGGAGCTGTTTTTT
CASSYGGAIGELFF
>TRBJ2-7|TRBV7-9|few|NA
TGTGCCAGCAGCTCAGACTCCTTTACCACCTACGAGCAGTACTTC
CASSSDSFTTYEQYF
>TRBJ2-5|TRBV6-2/TRBV6-3|NA|TRBD1
TGTGCCAGCCGGGGGACAGGGCTGGAGACCCAGTACTTC
CASRGTGLETQYF
>TRBJ2-1|TRBV20-1|NA|TRBD2
TGCAGTGCTAGGCCCGCGACTGAGCCTCTGACTAGCGTCAATGAGCAGTTCTTC
CSARPATEPLTSVNEQFF
>TRBJ2-3|TRBV6-6|few|NA
TGTGCCAGCAGTTACTATCGGACCGCGGATGAAGATACGCAGTATTTT
CASSYYRTADEDTQYF
>TRBJ2-7|TRBV29-1|NA|NA
TGCAGCGTCCGGGCTGGGGAGGCCGAGCAGTACTTC
CSVRAGEAEQYF
>TRBJ1-3|TRBV12-3/TRBV12-4|few|NA
TGTGCCAGCAGTTTTTCCCAAGAGTGGGCAGGAGGAAACACCATATATTTT
CASSFSQEWAGGNTIYF
>TRBJ1-6|TRBV3-1|NA|TRBD1
TGTGCCAGCAGCCAAGATTGGGCAGGGGGTAATTCACCCCTCCACTTT
CASSQDWAGGNSPLHF
>TRBJ2-1|TRBV5-6|NA|TRBD2
TGTGCCAGCAGCTTGAGGCGGGAGGGCCGCAATGAGCAGTTCTTC
CASSLRREGRNEQFF
>TRBJ2-1|TRBV30|few|NA
TGTGCCTGGAGTGTTTATCTCTCCTGGGATAGCGAGGCAACCTACAATGAGCAGTTCTTC
CAWSVYLSWDSEATYNEQFF
>TRBJ1-2|TRBV19|once|TRBD1
TGTGCCAGTAGTGTAGCCGGGACAGGGATTTCCTATGGCTACACCTTC
CASSVAGTGISYGYTF
>TRBJ1-1|TRBV19|NA|NA
TGTGCCAGTAGCTCATGGGGTTCCCCCGGTATCACTGAAGCTTTCTTT
CASSSWGSPGITEAFF
>TRBJ2-2|TRBV5-1|few|TRBD2
TGCGCCAGCAGCTCAGGGACTAGCGGATACCCCAGGGACGGGGAGCTGTTTTTT
CASSSGTSGYPRDGELFF
>TRBJ1-3|TRBV14|NA|NA
TGTGCCAGCAGCCACCTCCGGGACTTCCGGGAAAACACCATATATTTT
CASSHLRDFRENTIYF
>TRBJ2-7|TRBV7-9|NA|NA
TGTGCCAGCAGCTTAGCGCTACAGCCAACCTACGAGCAGTACTTC
CASSLALQPTYEQYF
>TRBJ2-7|TRBV7-9|NA|NA
TGTGCCAGCAGCTTAGTAGGGATCCACGAGCAGTACTTC
CASSLVGIHEQYF
>TRBJ2-1|TRBV11-2|NA|TRBD1
TGTGCCAGCAGCTCGACAGGGGACGACTTACTATACAATGAGCAGTTCTTC
CASSSTGDDLLYNEQFF
>TRBJ1-1|TRBV30|NA|NA
TGTGCCTGGGGTGGAGGGGGCACTGAAGCTTTCTTT
CAWGGGGTEAFF
>TRBJ2-7|TRBV4-2|many|TRBD2
TGTGCCAGCAGCCCAACCCTAGCGGGAGGGGTTTCTGCCTACGAGCAGTACTTC
CASSPTLAGGVSAYEQYF
>TRBJ2-1|TRBV5-1|NA|NA
TGCGCCAGCAGCTTGGATGGGGGTCCGTACAATGAGCAGTTCTTC
CASSLDGGPYNEQFF
>TRBJ1-1|TRBV6-6|NA|NA
TGTGCCAGCAGTTACCCCGGAGGGGCGCCTGAAGCTTTCTTT
CASSYPGGAPEAFF
>TRBJ1-1|TRBV10-3|once|NA
TGTGCCATCACCTCAGGGAACACTGAAGCTTTCTTT
CAITSGNTEAFF
>TRBJ1-1|TRBV5-1|NA|NA
TGCGCCAGCAGCGAGATTCCAGGGCAGACTGAAGCTTTCTTT
CASSEIPGQTEAFF
>TRBJ1-5|TRBV7-2|NA|NA
TGTGCCAGCAGAGAACAGGGTCTAGCGGGTCAGCCCCAGCATTTT
CASREQGLAGQPQHF
>TRBJ2-7|TRBV13|NA|TRBD2
TGTGCCAGCAGCCTAGCGGGAGGATCCCAGTACGAGCAGTACTTC
CASSLAGGSQYEQYF
>TRBJ1-4|TRBV4-1|NA|TRBD1
TGCGCCAGCAGCCAAGGGGGACAGCTTAATGAAAAACTGTTTTTT
CASSQGGQLNEKLFF
>TRBJ2-3|TRBV11-2|NA|TRBD2
TGTGCCAGCAGCGGAGCGGGAGTAACGGATACGCAGTATTTT
CASSGAGVTDTQYF
>TRBJ2-1|TRBV7-9|many|TRBD2
TGTGCCAGCAGCTTAGTAGAGAGCGGGGGTGAGCAGTTCTTC
CASSLVESGGEQFF
>TRBJ2-1|TRBV4-1|few|TRBD2
TGCGCCAGCGAAGCGGGAGGGGGATACAATGAGCAGTTCTTC
CASEAGGGYNEQFF
>TRBJ2-7|TRBV7-9|NA|TRBD1
TGTGCCAGCAGCTTTACAGGGGACTACGAGCAGTACTTC
CASSFTGDYEQYF
>TRBJ1-1|TRBV9|NA|TRBD1
TGTGCCAGCAGCGTCGGGACAGGGTGGGCCACTGAAGCTTTCTTT
CASSVGTGWATEAFF
>TRBJ1-1|TRBV7-9|NA|NA
TGTGCCAGCAGCTTAGCGGAAGGTGGGAGAGCTTTCTTT
CASSLAEGGRAFF